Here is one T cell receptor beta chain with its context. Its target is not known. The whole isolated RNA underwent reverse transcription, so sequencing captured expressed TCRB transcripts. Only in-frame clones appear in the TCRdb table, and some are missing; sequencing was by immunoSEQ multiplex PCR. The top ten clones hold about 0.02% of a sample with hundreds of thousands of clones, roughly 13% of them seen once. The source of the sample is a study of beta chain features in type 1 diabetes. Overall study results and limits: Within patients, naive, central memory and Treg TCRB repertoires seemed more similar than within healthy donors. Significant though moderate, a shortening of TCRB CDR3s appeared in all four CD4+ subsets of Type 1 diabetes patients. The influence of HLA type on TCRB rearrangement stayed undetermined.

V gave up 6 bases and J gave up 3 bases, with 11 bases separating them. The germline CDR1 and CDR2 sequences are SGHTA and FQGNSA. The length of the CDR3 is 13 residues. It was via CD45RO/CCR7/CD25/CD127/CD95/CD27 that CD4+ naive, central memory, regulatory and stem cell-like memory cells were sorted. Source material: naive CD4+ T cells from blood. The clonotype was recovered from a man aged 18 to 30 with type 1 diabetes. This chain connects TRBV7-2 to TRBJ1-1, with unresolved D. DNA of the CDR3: TGTGCCAGCAGACGTCAAAGGGACACTGAAGCTTTCTTT. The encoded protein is CASRRQRDTEAFF.